One T cell receptor (beta chain) is described in this entry. The antigen remains unidentified. The CDR3 has 12 amino acids. Between the trimmed V and J ends, which lost 1 base and 11 bases, there was a span of 10 bases. CDR1 is MNHNS, CDR2 SASEGT, per germline. Co-extraction of both nucleic acids (RNA and DNA) used 20-30 mg of unsorted bulk tissue. Surgical resection was the treatment these patients received for primary liver carcinoma. Patients showed chronic HBV infection and an absence of prior treatment. Using a constant-region primer together with ProtoScript II reverse transcriptase, TCR beta cDNA was made from roughly 520 ng of total RNA. Library construction for TCR beta comprised three nested multiplex PCR rounds performed with slightly modified ARM-PCR. The first two PCR rounds used TRBV1-TRBV30 forward primers with a C-beta reverse primer, approximately 11 cycles each. TCRdb itself ran the multiplex PCR reads through MiXCR, one entry per CDR3 protein. The table lists some 130,000 distinct CDR3 sequences, approximately 71% of them singletons, with over 8% in the top ten.

The source of the sample is a study of tumor-infiltrating lymphocytes in primary liver carcinoma. Study-level background: The patient group consisted of men and women aged 30 to 69 years.

Findings and limits, study-wide: Paired tumor-adjacent and tumor-blood samples overlapped less than tumor region pairs did.

The sample consisted of tumor-adjacent normal liver tissue. This sequence originates from a woman aged 60-75 years with primary liver carcinoma and hepatitis B virus infection. V usage is TRBV6-1 and J usage is TRBJ2-3; the D gene is possibly TRBD2 (5 bases). CDR3 protein: CASSEVDYRQYF. CDR3 bases: TGTGCCAGCAGTGAAGTAGACTATAGGCAGTATTTT.